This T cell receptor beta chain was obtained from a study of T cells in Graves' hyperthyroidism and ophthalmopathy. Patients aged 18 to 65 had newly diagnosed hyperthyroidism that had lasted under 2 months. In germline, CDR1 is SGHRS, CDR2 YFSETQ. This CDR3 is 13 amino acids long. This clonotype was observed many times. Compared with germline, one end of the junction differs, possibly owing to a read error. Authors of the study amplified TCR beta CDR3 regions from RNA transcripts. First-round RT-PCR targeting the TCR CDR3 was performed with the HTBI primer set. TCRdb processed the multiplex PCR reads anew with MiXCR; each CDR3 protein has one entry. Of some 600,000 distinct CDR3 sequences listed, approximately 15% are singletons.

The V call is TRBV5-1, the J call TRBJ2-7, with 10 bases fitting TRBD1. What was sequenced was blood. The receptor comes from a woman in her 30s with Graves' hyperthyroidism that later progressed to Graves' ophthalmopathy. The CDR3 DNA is TGTGCCAGCAGACAGGGGGCTGGGTACGAGCAGTACTTC. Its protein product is CASRQGAGYEQYF.